Sequencing of this T cell receptor (beta chain) was carried out in a study of blood T cell repertoires in COVID-19. In the study's own analysis: From reference gene primer amplification, estimates of nucleated cell counts were derived. Only in-frame clones appear in the TCRdb table, and some are missing; sequencing was by immunoSEQ multiplex PCR. V, J and clone size derive from that table, while D and trimming were established from the DNA sequence. Of approximately 250,000 clones in the sample, around 82% were seen once. As to this clone: Other nucleotide sequences in the sample specify the same CDR3.

Germline assignment: CDR1 SNHLY and CDR2 FYNNEI. V lost 6 bases and J lost 5; bases outside the gene matches: 4. This CDR3 is 15 amino acids long. V and J are TRBV2 and TRBJ2-2; 12 bases fit TRBD1. The TCR comes from a human donor in a cohort sampled during active COVID-19. Material: peripheral blood. CDR3 residues: CASRGQGARTGELFF. DNA of the CDR3: TGTGCCAGCAGGGGACAGGGGGCAAGAACCGGGGAGCTGTTTTTT.